The next 32 T cell receptor beta chains were all read from a single sample in a study of blood T cell repertoires in COVID-19. Data came from immunoSEQ multiplex PCR; TCRdb stores just in-frame clones and leaves some out. The table includes around 200,000 clones, approximately 81% detected once. Material: PBMCs or T cells enriched from blood (not recorded which). The receptors were gathered from a man aged 40-50 years who had recovered from COVID-19.

This rearrangement joins TRBV2 to TRBJ1-6; tentative D call: TRBD1 (6 bases). CDR3 length: 14 residues. Trimming left V 6 bases short and J 9 bases short, with 15 bases between. The germline CDR1 and CDR2 sequences are SNHLY and FYNNEI. The CDR3 spells CASSLGQIGSPLHF. Written as DNA, the CDR3 is TGTGCCAGCAGCTTGGGACAAATCGGTTCACCCCTCCACTTT.

There are a few counts of this clone. The chain combines TRBV18 with TRBJ2-7, with D possibly being TRBD2 (7 bases). Germline V gene data show CDR1 as KGHSH and CDR2 as LQKENI. This CDR3 has 17 amino acids. Trimming left V 1 base short and J 3 bases short, with 19 bases between. In DNA, the CDR3 is TGTGCCAGCTCACCACGAGGGGGGCCTAGCGGCCACTACGAGCAGTACTTC. Its translation is CASSPRGGPSGHYEQYF.

The V gene is TRBV19, the J gene TRBJ1-2; possibly TRBD1 for D (5 bases). V was trimmed by 5 bases and J by 4 bases, leaving 17 bases between them. The length of the CDR3 is 15 residues. CDR1 LNHDA and CDR2 SQIVND come from the germline V gene (reference sequence). In DNA, the CDR3 is TGTGCCAGTAGTGCGCGGGACGCCCTCACCTATGGCTACACCTTC. It encodes CASSARDALTYGYTF.

This chain joins TRBV7-8 and TRBJ1-1; 11 bases fit TRBD1. The CDR3 runs to 17 residues. CDR1 SGHVS and CDR2 FQNEAQ come from the germline V gene. The ends lost 5 bases at V and 0 bases at J; junction bases unmatched: 8. The CDR3 loop is CASSLRTGGGMNTEAFF. DNA of the CDR3: TGTGCCAGCAGCCTTCGGACAGGGGGCGGTATGAACACTGAAGCTTTCTTT.

The chain uses TRBV28 and TRBJ2-7; TRBD2 might be the D (5 bases). V lost 3 bases and J 2 bases, leaving 20 bases between the germline ends. Germline CDR1 MDHEN, CDR2 SYDVKM. This CDR3 comprises 17 residues. The CDR3 DNA is TGTGCCAGCAGTTTTTCTAGCCCTAGGACGCGGACCTACGAGCAGTACTTC. Amino acid sequence: CASSFSSPRTRTYEQYF.

The V call is TRBV7-8, the J call TRBJ2-1, with D unclear. The V gene lost 4 bases and the J gene lost 11 bases, with 9 bases spanning the gap. The germline V gene has CDR1 SGHVS and CDR2 FQNEAQ. This CDR3 contains 11 residues. The CDR3 DNA reads TGTGCCAGCAGCTCTGAGCCGAAGCAGTTCTTC. Encoded protein: CASSSEPKQFF.

The chain carries TRBV28 and TRBJ2-7, with TRBD1 as a possible D gene (5 bases). The CDR3 runs to 15 residues. Germline V gene sequence: CDR1 MDHEN, CDR2 SYDVKM. Between the trimmed V and J ends, which lost 2 bases and 1 base, there was a span of 12 bases. The DNA of the CDR3 is TGTGCCAGCAGTTTACCAGGGATTTCTTCCTACGAGCAGTACTTC. Its translation: CASSLPGISSYEQYF.

The table lists this clone with a few counts. V and J are TRBV18 and TRBJ1-2, with D unresolved. Germline lookup yields CDR1 KGHSH and CDR2 LQKENI. CDR3 length equals 13 residues. Trimming took 3 bases from V and 6 from J, leaving 11 bases between them. The CDR3 region is CASSPDFRDGYTF. The CDR3 DNA reads as TGTGCCAGCTCACCGGACTTTAGGGATGGCTACACCTTC. Full variable domain (missing parts from reference TRBV18 and TRBJ1-2): NAGVMQNPRHLVRRRGQEARLRCSPMKGHSHVYWYRQLPEEGLKFMVYLQKENIIDESGMPKERFSAEFPKEGPSILRIQQVVRGDSAAYFCASSPDFRDGYTFGSGTRLTVV.

The chain uses TRBV10-1 and TRBJ2-7, with D tentatively TRBD2 (5 bases). The CDR3 totals 14 residues. V lost 7 bases to trimming and J lost 2 bases, with 15 bases between them. Germline CDR1 reads WNHNN; CDR2 reads SYGVQD (reference sequence). CDR3: CASNFLRGTYEQYF. CDR3 in DNA: TGCGCCAGCAATTTTTTACGGGGAACCTACGAGCAGTACTTC.

The chain has TRBV6-5 and TRBJ2-7; 13 nucleotides match TRBD2. The CDR3 spans 15 residues. In germline, CDR1 is MNHEY, CDR2 SVGAGI. V lost 6 bases to trimming and J lost 4 bases; unmatched junction nucleotides: 6. The CDR3, as DNA: TGTGCCAGCAGATACGGGACTAGCGGGATTTACGAGCAGTACTTC. Protein sequence: CASRYGTSGIYEQYF.

J is TRBJ2-2 and V is TRBV11-3; the D gene is possibly TRBD1 (5 bases). Looked up from germline, CDR1 is SGHNT and CDR2 is YENEEA. The CDR3 runs 16 residues. The V end lost 3 bases, the J end lost 0 bases, and 11 bases lay between the germline ends. CDR3 sequence reads: CASSFFDSANTGELFF. The CDR3 nucleotides read TGTGCCAGCAGCTTTTTCGACAGCGCGAACACCGGGGAGCTGTTTTTT.

The chain couples TRBV28 to TRBJ1-1; D may be TRBD1 (6 bases). CDR3 length: 15 amino acids. V gave up 5 bases and J gave up 0 bases, with 13 bases separating them. CDR1 is MDHEN and CDR2 is SYDVKM in the germline V gene. The CDR3 is CASSVTGIMNTEAFF. The CDR3 DNA follows: TGTGCCAGCAGTGTAACAGGGATCATGAACACTGAAGCTTTCTTT.

The gene calls are TRBV7-3 and TRBJ2-1; D not certain. CDR3 length: 13 residues. Trimming took off 3 bases at V and 8 bases at J, with 11 bases between the two ends. CDR1 is SGHTA and CDR2 is FQGTGA in the germline V gene. CDR3 loop: CASSFNLGYEQFF. The CDR3 DNA reads TGTGCCAGCAGCTTTAATCTCGGGTATGAGCAGTTCTTC.

This rearrangement joins TRBV3-1 (or the pseudogene TRBV3-2) to TRBJ2-6; D unresolved. The CDR3 covers 14 residues. Germline loops: CDR1 LGHDT, CDR2 YNNKEL (reference sequence). V gave up 6 bases and J gave up 0 bases, with 6 bases separating them. CDR3 loop: CASSQYSGANVLTF. For the CDR3, the DNA is TGTGCCAGCAGTCAGTACTCTGGGGCCAACGTCCTGACTTTC.

V gene TRBV30 combines with J gene TRBJ1-5; 10 bases agree with TRBD1. Trimming took 1 base from V and 3 from J; bases not matched to a gene: 6. Germline CDR1 reads GTSNPN; CDR2 reads SVGIG (reference sequence). The CDR3 has 16 amino acids. CDR3 sequence: CAWSDRDRGPNQPQHF. Written as DNA, the CDR3 is TGTGCCTGGAGTGATCGCGACAGGGGGCCCAATCAGCCCCAGCATTTT. Full variable domain (rest looked up from reference TRBV30 and TRBJ1-5): SQTIHQWPATLVQPVGSPLSLECTVEGTSNPNLYWYRQAAGRGLQLLFYSVGIGQISSEVPQNLSASRPQDRQFILSSKKLLLSDSGFYLCAWSDRDRGPNQPQHFGDGTRLSIL.

This clone has a handful of counts. This CDR3 reads CASSYPRVEREGPLSYEQYF. The DNA for the CDR3 is TGTGCCAGCAGCTATCCCCGGGTTGAGCGGGAGGGCCCCCTCTCCTACGAGCAGTACTTC. The gene calls are TRBV28 and TRBJ2-7; 10 bases are shared with TRBD2. The CDR3 consists of 20 residues. Trimming at V came to 6 bases and at J to 0 bases, leaving 20 bases not matched to a gene. The germline V gene has CDR1 MDHEN and CDR2 SYDVKM.

The chain recombines TRBV4-1 with TRBJ2-3; no clear D gene. The CDR3 has 13 residues. Germline V lookup: CDR1 MGHRA, CDR2 YSYEKL. The V end lost 0 bases, the J end lost 6 bases, and 7 bases lay between the germline ends. This CDR3 is CASSQERFDTQYF. The DNA for the CDR3 is TGCGCCAGCAGCCAAGAGAGATTTGATACGCAGTATTTT.

The chain has TRBV7-9 and TRBJ2-7; D gene ambiguous. From germline, CDR1 is SEHNR and CDR2 FQNEAQ (reference sequence). This CDR3 comprises 12 residues. Trimming took 5 bases from V and 6 from J, leaving 11 bases between them. The CDR3 bases are TGTGCCAGCAGCCAATCAGGTCGCGAGCAGTACTTC. Translation gives CASSQSGREQYF.

The chain carries TRBV6-5 and TRBJ1-1; weak D call: TRBD1 (5 bases). The V end was cut by 7 bases, the J end by 4 bases, with 13 bases between. Looked up from germline, CDR1 is MNHEY and CDR2 is SVGAGI. This CDR3 contains 13 residues. The CDR3 region is CASTTLRGTEAFF. The CDR3, as DNA: TGTGCCAGCACCACCCTTAGGGGCACTGAAGCTTTCTTT.

V is TRBV4-2 and J is TRBJ1-2; D may be TRBD1 (6 bases). This CDR3 is built from 15 residues. Germline loops: CDR1 LGHNA, CDR2 YNFKEQ. Trimming pared 2 bases from V and 8 bases from J, leaving 18 bases between. The CDR3 reads CASSQYLQGVQGYTF. CDR3 DNA sequence: TGTGCCAGCAGCCAATATCTACAGGGTGTGCAGGGCTACACCTTC.

This clone has only a few counts. The chain joins TRBV2 to TRBJ2-1, with TRBD2 matching over 8 bases. This CDR3 comprises 15 residues. CDR1 is SNHLY, CDR2 FYNNEI, per germline. V lost 3 bases to trimming and J lost 3 bases; unmatched junction nucleotides: 4. CDR3 nucleotide sequence: TGTGCCAGCAGTGACCTAGCGGGCATCTACAATGAGCAGTTCTTC. Amino acid sequence: CASSDLAGIYNEQFF.

The chain joins TRBV5-8 to TRBJ1-2; maybe TRBD1 (5 bases). CDR1 and CDR2 (germline): SGHTS, YDEGEE. The CDR3 has 15 residues. With 4 bases removed from V and 8 bases from J, the gap between germline ends came to 21 bases. This CDR3 is CASSPAGHSAEGYTF. The CDR3, as DNA: TGTGCCAGCAGCCCGGCTGGACATTCTGCTGAGGGCTACACCTTC.

This clone has more than one count but fewer than ten. For the CDR3, the DNA is TGTGCCAGCAGCTCCTACGACACCGCAGGCTATGGCTACACCTTC. This gives the protein CASSSYDTAGYGYTF. The V call is TRBV5-6, the J call TRBJ1-2, with D uncertain. Germline V gene data show CDR1 as SGHDT and CDR2 as YYEEEE. Trimming took 3 bases from V and 4 from J, leaving 16 bases between them. CDR3 size: 15 residues. Full variable domain (missing parts from reference TRBV5-6 and TRBJ1-2): DAGVTQSPTHLIKTRGQQVTLRCSPKSGHDTVSWYQQALGQGPQFIFQYYEEEERQRGNFPDRFSGHQFPNYSSELNVNALLLGDSALYLCASSSYDTAGYGYTFGSGTRLTVV.

The V gene is TRBV2, the J gene TRBJ2-1; 11 bases are a match to TRBD2. Germline CDR1 is SNHLY and CDR2 is FYNNEI. This CDR3 is built from 15 residues. The V gene end was trimmed by 4 bases and the J gene end by 4 bases; junction bases not matched to a gene: 3. Here the CDR3 DNA reads TGTGCCAGCAGTGGACTAGCGGGAATATACAATGAGCAGTTCTTC. This sequence encodes CASSGLAGIYNEQFF.

The chain combines TRBV5-1 with TRBJ2-5; tentative D call: TRBD1 (5 bases). The germline V and J ends were trimmed by 0 bases and 4 bases, with 10 bases remaining between them. This CDR3 is built from 14 residues. The germline V gene has CDR1 SGHRS and CDR2 YFSETQ. This chain's CDR3 is CASSLEQGRETQYF. CDR3 nucleotides: TGCGCCAGCAGCTTGGAGCAGGGAAGAGAGACCCAGTACTTC.

The chain employs TRBV3-1 (or the pseudogene TRBV3-2) and TRBJ2-5, with a weak D call TRBD1 (5 bases). The CDR3 totals 15 residues. V gave up 1 base and J gave up 8 bases, with 17 bases separating them. Germline CDR1 reads LGHDT; CDR2 reads YNNKEL (reference sequence). CDR3 sequence: CASSQVVRAPVTQYF. The CDR3 DNA sequence: TGTGCCAGCAGCCAAGTGGTCAGGGCCCCCGTCACCCAGTACTTC.

V and J are TRBV5-8 and TRBJ2-7; TRBD1 agrees at 7 bases. This CDR3 comprises 14 residues. V dropped 2 bases and J dropped 2; count of bases not matched to a gene: 4. The germline gives CDR1 SGHTS, CDR2 YDEGEE. The CDR3: CASSLGGRAYEQYF. In nucleotides, the CDR3 is TGTGCCAGCAGCTTAGGGGGCCGGGCCTACGAGCAGTACTTC. Variable domain in full (rest from reference TRBV5-8 and TRBJ2-7): EAGVTQSPTHLIKTRGQQATLRCSPISGHTSVYWYQQALGLGLQFLLWYDEGEERNRGNFPPRFSGRQFPNYSSELNVNALELEDSALYLCASSLGGRAYEQYFGPGTRLTVT.

This chain joins TRBV15 and TRBJ2-7; 9 bases fit TRBD1. Germline CDR1 reads LNHNV; CDR2 reads YYDKDF (reference sequence). The CDR3 has 17 residues. J gave up 1 base and V 3 bases, and 10 bases lay outside the gene matches. The DNA for the CDR3 is TGTGCCACCAGCAGTCACCGCGACAGGGGGATTTCCTACGAGCAGTACTTC. Translated: CATSSHRDRGISYEQYF.

This clone appeared a single time. In nucleotides, the CDR3 is TGTGCCAGCACCCCTAGGTTGGTGTCAGATCACGAGCAGTACTTC. Residues: CASTPRLVSDHEQYF. The rearrangement uses TRBV11-2 and TRBJ2-7; D not certain. The CDR3 length is 15 residues. CDR1 is SGHAT and CDR2 is FQNNGV in the germline V gene. Trimming shortened V by 7 bases and J by 5 bases, and 21 bases separated the two germline ends.

The CDR3 DNA follows: TGTGCCAGCAAACTGGGACTAGCGGACTACGAGCAGTACTTC. This sequence encodes CASKLGLADYEQYF. The chain recombines TRBV28 with TRBJ2-7, with 11 bases lining up with TRBD2. The V gene's germline CDR1 is MDHEN and CDR2 SYDVKM. This CDR3 has 14 residues. V trimming: 7 bases; J trimming: 3 bases; junction bases outside the gene matches: 5. Combining the CDR3 with reference TRBV28 and TRBJ2-7 gives the whole variable domain DVKVTQSSRYLVKRTGEKVFLECVQDMDHENMFWYRQDPGLGLRLIYFSYDVKMKEKGDIPEGYSVSREKKERFSLILESASTNQTSMYLCASKLGLADYEQYFGPGTRLTVT.

This rearrangement joins TRBV2 to TRBJ1-4; the D is unclear. Per the germline V gene, CDR1 is SNHLY and CDR2 is FYNNEI. CDR3 length: 13 amino acids. V lost 7 bases and J 4 bases, leaving 10 bases between the germline ends. The CDR3 DNA sequence: TGTGCCAGCAAGCGGGCGGGTAATGAAAAACTGTTTTTT. This sequence encodes CASKRAGNEKLFF.

A remark on this clone: Other DNA sequences from this sample encode an identical CDR3 as well. This chain connects TRBV5-1 to TRBJ2-5; 12 bases map to TRBD2. The germline gives CDR1 SGHRS, CDR2 YFSETQ. The CDR3 length is 14 residues. Trimming removed 4 bases from V and 5 bases from J; junction bases left unmatched: 3. The CDR3 nucleotides read TGCGCCAGCAGCCGACTAGCGGGAGTGGAGACCCAGTACTTC. Translated: CASSRLAGVETQYF.